This TCR beta chain was identified in a study of blood T cell repertoires in COVID-19. Study background: The samples span acute and convalescent COVID-19 from the United States, Italy and Spain.

Germline CDR1 MNHEY, CDR2 SVGEGT. The V and J ends lost 3 bases and 2 bases respectively, with 17 bases between them. This CDR3 comprises 17 residues. The table came from immunoSEQ multiplex PCR; TCRdb's copy has only in-frame clones and leaves some out. The top ten clones hold approximately 5% of a sample with about 160,000 clones, around 93% of them seen once. The chain combines TRBV6-2 or TRBV6-3 with TRBJ2-1; a possible D gene is TRBD1 (6 bases). The TCR sequence derives from a young man with COVID-19, enrolled during active disease. The sample taken for sequencing was peripheral blood. CDR3 region: CASSYQPGVSTYNEQFF. The CDR3 region has the DNA TGTGCCAGCAGTTATCAGCCAGGGGTTTCTACCTACAATGAGCAGTTCTTC.